These 31 T cell receptor beta chains were sequenced from one sample in a study of early stage breast cancer tumors. Produced via immunoSEQ multiplex PCR; TCRdb's table is partial and in-frame only. The sample holds roughly 10,000 clones; about 81% are singletons and the top ten take 11% to 15%. The sequenced material came from breast tumor tissue. All receptors derive from a person aged 70 to 85 with breast cancer.

This clone has only one observation. The rearrangement joins TRBV5-1 to TRBJ2-5; D ambiguous. The germline V gene encodes CDR1 SGHRS and CDR2 YFSETQ. The CDR3 covers 15 residues. The ends were cut back, 0 bases at V and 1 base at J, with 10 bases in the middle. The chain's CDR3 is CASSLAWQVQETQYF. The CDR3, as DNA: TGCGCCAGCAGCTTGGCCTGGCAGGTCCAAGAGACCCAGTACTTC.

The chain uses TRBV6-1 and TRBJ2-3; 7 bases line up with TRBD1. Germline assignment: CDR1 MNHNS and CDR2 SASEGT. The V segment lost 6 bases and the J segment 9 bases; nucleotides outside the gene matches: 9. The CDR3 has 13 residues. The CDR3 coding sequence is TGTGCCAGCAGAGCGACAGGGCCGGGGACGCAGTATTTT. Translation: CASRATGPGTQYF.

The chain recombines TRBV7-3 with TRBJ2-3; a weak D match, TRBD1 (6 bases). CDR1 is SGHTA and CDR2 is FQGTGA in the germline V gene. The CDR3 has 14 amino acids. Trimming took 5 bases from V and 6 from J, leaving 15 bases between them. The CDR3: CASSLGLGADTQYF. For the CDR3, the DNA is TGTGCCAGCAGCCTAGGGTTGGGGGCCGATACGCAGTATTTT.

This chain connects TRBV5-6 to TRBJ1-4, with D perhaps matching TRBD1 (5 bases). Germline CDR1 SGHDT, CDR2 YYEEEE. CDR3 length: 15 residues. V lost 4 bases and J lost 4, with 14 bases in between. The CDR3 nucleotides are TGTGCCAGCAGCCTGGACGCCGGGGGTAATGAAAAACTGTTTTTT. As protein: CASSLDAGGNEKLFF.

V gene TRBV28 combines with J gene TRBJ2-7, with 10 bases identical to TRBD2. The CDR3 is 17 amino acids. Per the germline V gene, CDR1 is MDHEN and CDR2 is SYDVKM. With 4 bases clipped from V and 6 bases from J, the junction kept 15 bases outside the gene matches. The CDR3 loop reads CASSSAGGPGSISEQYF. As DNA, the CDR3 is TGTGCCAGCAGTTCAGCGGGAGGGCCGGGGAGTATCTCCGAGCAGTACTTC.

V usage is TRBV18 and J usage is TRBJ2-5, with a weak D call TRBD1 (5 bases). Looked up from germline, CDR1 is KGHSH and CDR2 is LQKENI. This CDR3 is 13 amino acids long. Trimming removed 6 bases from V and 5 bases from J, with 13 bases in between. CDR3 sequence reads: CASSPGPAETQYF. The CDR3 DNA is TGTGCCAGCTCGCCAGGGCCGGCGGAGACCCAGTACTTC.

The chain has TRBV29-1 and TRBJ1-2, with 7 positions matching TRBD1. There are 13 residues in the CDR3. CDR1 is SQVTM and CDR2 is ANQGSEA in the germline V gene. V was clipped by 4 bases and J by 3 bases; unmatched bases: 5. In DNA form, the CDR3 reads TGCAGCGTTGGACAGGGAGGCGACTATGGCTACACCTTC. Protein product: CSVGQGGDYGYTF.

V is TRBV19 and J is TRBJ2-7; TRBD1 matches 7 bases. Germline V gene data show CDR1 as LNHDA and CDR2 as SQIVND (reference sequence). J was trimmed by 0 bases and V by 6 bases; bases with no gene match: 5. This CDR3 spans 14 amino acids. The CDR3 sequence: CASSPQGSSYEQYF. CDR3 bases: TGTGCCAGTAGCCCACAGGGGAGCTCCTACGAGCAGTACTTC.

V is TRBV7-9 and J is TRBJ2-5; a weak D match, TRBD1 (5 bases). V shed 0 bases and J shed 5 bases, with 16 bases lying between them. This CDR3 contains 16 residues. CDR1 SEHNR and CDR2 FQNEAQ come from the germline V gene (reference sequence). The CDR3: CASSLAAGRIGETQYF. The CDR3 region has the DNA TGTGCCAGCAGCTTAGCGGCAGGGCGGATCGGCGAGACCCAGTACTTC. Full variable domain (outside the CDR3, taken from reference TRBV7-9 and TRBJ2-5): DTGVSQNPRHKITKRGQNVTFRCDPISEHNRLYWYRQTLGQGPEFLTYFQNEAQLEKSRLLSDRFSAERPKGSFSTLEIQRTEQGDSAMYLCASSLAAGRIGETQYFGPGTRLLVL.

The chain links TRBV12-5 to TRBJ2-1, with 7 nucleotides matching TRBD2. The length of the CDR3 is 15 residues. Germline lookup yields CDR1 LGHNT and CDR2 FRNRAP. V lost 4 bases, J lost 6 bases, and 9 bases stayed unmatched. The CDR3 is CASGSGRGEVNEQFF. DNA of the CDR3: TGTGCTAGTGGTTCGGGGAGGGGAGAGGTCAATGAGCAGTTCTTC.

In its sample, this clone was seen a few times. The genes are TRBV14 and TRBJ2-5; D might be TRBD2 (6 bases). The germline V and J ends were trimmed by 2 bases and 2 bases, with 24 bases remaining between them. CDR1 and CDR2 (germline): SGHDN, FVKESK. The CDR3 length is 19 residues. The CDR3 reads CASSQKVVGGPILQETQYF. CDR3 coding DNA: TGTGCCAGCAGCCAAAAGGTTGTAGGAGGGCCGATCCTTCAAGAGACCCAGTACTTC.

This chain connects TRBV7-2 to TRBJ2-2, with TRBD2 as a possible D gene (6 bases). Germline V gene sequence: CDR1 SGHTA, CDR2 FQGNSA. This CDR3 is 15 amino acids long. V lost 0 bases and J lost 2, with 7 bases in between. CDR3 sequence: CASSLAGGNTGELFF. As DNA, the CDR3 is TGTGCCAGCAGCTTAGCGGGGGGAAACACCGGGGAGCTGTTTTTT. The full variable domain, completed using reference TRBV7-2 and TRBJ2-2, is GAGVSQSPSNKVTEKGKDVELRCDPISGHTALYWYRQSLGQGLEFLIYFQGNSAPDKSGLPSDRFSAERTGGSVSTLTIQRTQQEDSAVYLCASSLAGGNTGELFFGEGSRLTVL.

This clone came up once. This chain connects TRBV5-6 to TRBJ2-5; 11 nucleotides match TRBD2. This CDR3 comprises 16 residues. V shed 4 bases and J 7 bases; nucleotides not matched to a gene: 12. Germline V gene lookup returns CDR1 SGHDT and CDR2 YYEEEE. CDR3 sequence (DNA): TGTGCCAGCAGCCCTGAGGCTAGCGGGGGGCGGGGGACCCAGTACTTC. This translates into CASSPEASGGRGTQYF.

This chain links TRBV19 with TRBJ1-1, with D unresolved. The CDR3 has 13 residues. Trimming took off 2 bases at V and 0 bases at J, with 4 bases between the two ends. CDR1 is LNHDA and CDR2 is SQIVND in the germline V gene (reference sequence). CDR3 residues: CASSISVNTEAFF. In nucleotides, the CDR3 is TGTGCCAGTAGTATATCAGTGAACACTGAAGCTTTCTTT.

This rearrangement joins TRBV19 to TRBJ2-3, with D possibly matching TRBD2 (7 bases). This CDR3 has 14 residues. Trimming cost V 5 bases and J 6 bases, with 15 bases left between them. Germline V lookup: CDR1 LNHDA, CDR2 SQIVND (reference sequence). CDR3 DNA: TGTGCCAGTAGTTCTGTGGGGGGGGCTGATACGCAGTATTTT. It specifies CASSSVGGADTQYF.

The sample holds a few counts of this clone. The chain links TRBV5-4 to TRBJ2-7, with 11 bases matching TRBD1. Germline V gene sequence: CDR1 SGHNT, CDR2 YYREEE (reference sequence). The CDR3 contains 15 residues. Germline trimming cut 4 bases from V and 5 bases from J; bases unmatched to any gene: 8. CDR3 protein: CASSLTPGQGDEQYF. CDR3 sequence (DNA): TGTGCCAGCAGCCTCACTCCGGGACAGGGGGACGAGCAGTACTTC.

A few counts support this clone. The V call is TRBV6-5, the J call TRBJ2-2; no clear D. Germline V CDR1 and CDR2: MNHEY, SVGAGI. The CDR3 is 14 amino acids. The V end lost 6 bases, the J end lost 3 bases, and 11 bases lay between the germline ends. This CDR3 is CASSQAQHTGELFF. CDR3 sequence (DNA): TGTGCCAGCAGCCAGGCTCAACACACCGGGGAGCTGTTTTTT.

V is TRBV11-1 and J is TRBJ1-1; 10 bases line up with TRBD1. The trim removed 5 bases at V and 3 bases at J, leaving 3 bases unmatched. This CDR3 region has 14 residues. The germline CDR1 and CDR2 sequences are SGHAT and FQDESV (reference sequence). CDR3 DNA: TGTGCCAGCAGCAAGACAGGGGGCCACACTGAAGCTTTCTTT. Amino acids: CASSKTGGHTEAFF. The full variable domain, in which reference TRBV11-1 and TRBJ1-1 provide the parts outside the CDR3, is EAEVAQSPRYKITEKSQAVAFWCDPISGHATLYWYRQILGQGPELLVQFQDESVVDDSQLPKDRFSAERLKGVDSTLKIQPAELGDSAMYLCASSKTGGHTEAFFGQGTRLTVV.

The chain links TRBV27 to TRBJ2-7, with TRBD1 matching 12 bases. CDR3 length: 16 amino acids. Germline CDR1 reads MNHEY; CDR2 reads SMNVEV (reference sequence). The ends lost 2 bases at V and 1 base at J; junction bases unmatched: 3. The CDR3 spells CASSLGDRGLSYEQYF. The CDR3 nucleotides read TGTGCCAGCAGTTTAGGGGACAGGGGGCTTTCCTACGAGCAGTACTTC.

The chain recombines TRBV5-4 with TRBJ2-7; no reliable D call. This CDR3 spans 14 amino acids. V was pared by 0 bases and J by 2 bases, with 9 bases between. CDR1 and CDR2 from the germline V gene are SGHNT and YYREEE (reference sequence). Here the CDR3 DNA reads TGTGCCAGCAGCTTGGGACAACTCACCTACGAGCAGTACTTC. Amino acid sequence: CASSLGQLTYEQYF.

Notes on this clone: One end of the junction fails to match germline, which may point to a read error. This chain joins TRBV2 and TRBJ2-7; D gene ambiguous. The CDR3 covers 14 residues. Germline CDR1 and CDR2: SNHLY and FYNNEI. This CDR3 reads CASTESSLSYEQYF. The CDR3 DNA reads TGTGCCAGCACTGAATCTTCCCTCTCCTACGAGCAGTACTTC.

This sequence joins TRBV7-2 and TRBJ1-2; a weak D match, TRBD1 (6 bases). V was clipped by 4 bases and J by 7 bases, with 16 bases between them. The CDR3 runs to 14 residues. Germline lookup yields CDR1 SGHTA and CDR2 FQGNSA. The CDR3: CASSSLTGSSGYTF. As DNA, the CDR3 is TGTGCCAGCAGCTCTCTCACAGGGTCCAGTGGCTACACCTTC.

The gene calls are TRBV27 and TRBJ2-7; 7 nucleotides match TRBD1. CDR3 size: 15 residues. J gave up 0 bases and V 6 bases, and 8 bases lay outside the gene matches. The germline V gene has CDR1 MNHEY and CDR2 SMNVEV (reference sequence). The CDR3 sequence is CASRPGTDPSYEQYF. For the CDR3, the DNA is TGTGCCAGCAGACCAGGGACAGACCCCTCCTACGAGCAGTACTTC.

This chain links TRBV7-2 with TRBJ2-5, with 8 nucleotides matching TRBD1. The CDR3 sequence is 17 residues long. V was pared by 2 bases and J by 4 bases, with 12 bases of the junction left unmatched. Germline V CDR1 and CDR2: SGHTA, FQGNSA. CDR3 bases: TGTGCCAGCAGCTTATTTCCCAGGGGGCCATCGGGAGAGACCCAGTACTTC. Translated, it gives CASSLFPRGPSGETQYF. Full variable domain (outside the CDR3, taken from reference TRBV7-2 and TRBJ2-5): GAGVSQSPSNKVTEKGKDVELRCDPISGHTALYWYRQSLGQGLEFLIYFQGNSAPDKSGLPSDRFSAERTGGSVSTLTIQRTQQEDSAVYLCASSLFPRGPSGETQYFGPGTRLLVL.

The chain employs TRBV28 and TRBJ2-1; TRBD2 aligns across 10 bases. Germline V gene sequence: CDR1 MDHEN, CDR2 SYDVKM. The V gene end was trimmed by 8 bases and the J gene end by 4 bases; junction bases not matched to a gene: 8. The CDR3 runs to 15 residues. The CDR3 DNA reads TGTGCCAGCGCCCTCGGGACTAGCGCTTACAATGAGCAGTTCTTC. Its translation is CASALGTSAYNEQFF.

The V gene is TRBV7-6, the J gene TRBJ1-2; 8 bases are a match to TRBD1. V lost 3 bases and J lost 7; bases outside the gene matches: 7. The CDR3 contains 14 residues. Germline V lookup: CDR1 SGHVS, CDR2 FNYEAQ. CDR3 DNA sequence: TGTGCCAGCAGCTTTACGACAGGGGAGGGTGGCTACACCTTC. Its protein is CASSFTTGEGGYTF.

In this sample, this clone turned up once. The CDR3 protein is CASSIGRVLNYGYTF. CDR3 nucleotides: TGTGCCAGCAGCATAGGCCGGGTCCTGAACTATGGCTACACCTTC. The V and J genes are TRBV5-5 and TRBJ1-2; D gene ambiguous. The CDR3 covers 15 residues. V was cut by 4 bases and J by 2 bases, with 15 bases left in between. Germline values: CDR1 SGHKS, CDR2 YYEKEE (reference sequence).

As for this clone: A read error may produce the germline difference seen at one junction end. V gene TRBV5-1 combines with J gene TRBJ2-7; 7 bases are shared with TRBD2. Germline V gene sequence: CDR1 SGHRS, CDR2 YFSETQ. The CDR3 is 13 amino acids. The CDR3 region is CASSAGRERDGIF. The CDR3, as DNA: TGCGCCAGCAGCGCGGGGAGGGAGCGCGATGGGATCTTC.

This clone was found once. The gene calls are TRBV5-4 and TRBJ1-2; D is possibly TRBD1 (5 bases). Trimming left V 4 bases short and J 2 bases short, with 12 bases between. Germline loops: CDR1 SGHNT, CDR2 YYREEE (reference sequence). The CDR3 sequence is 14 residues long. The CDR3: CASSVDTLNYGYTF. CDR3 nucleotides: TGTGCCAGCAGCGTGGACACCCTCAACTATGGCTACACCTTC.

Only one count was recorded for this clone. This chain uses TRBV6-1 with TRBJ1-2; a possible D gene is TRBD1 (6 bases). The length of the CDR3 is 16 residues. Trimming left V 2 bases short and J 4 bases short, with 17 bases between. Germline CDR1 reads MNHNS; CDR2 reads SASEGT. CDR3 in DNA: TGTGCCAGCAGTGAATGGGGAGCAGGGGTAGCCTATGGCTACACCTTC. Translation: CASSEWGAGVAYGYTF.

The chain joins TRBV19 to TRBJ1-5; D might be TRBD1 (5 bases). V was clipped by 10 bases and J by 0 bases, with 13 bases between them. This CDR3 spans 14 amino acids. CDR1 and CDR2 (germline): LNHDA, SQIVND (reference sequence). CDR3 nucleotides: TGTGCCACTACGACAGCGTATAGCAATCAGCCCCAGCATTTT. The encoded protein is CATTTAYSNQPQHF.